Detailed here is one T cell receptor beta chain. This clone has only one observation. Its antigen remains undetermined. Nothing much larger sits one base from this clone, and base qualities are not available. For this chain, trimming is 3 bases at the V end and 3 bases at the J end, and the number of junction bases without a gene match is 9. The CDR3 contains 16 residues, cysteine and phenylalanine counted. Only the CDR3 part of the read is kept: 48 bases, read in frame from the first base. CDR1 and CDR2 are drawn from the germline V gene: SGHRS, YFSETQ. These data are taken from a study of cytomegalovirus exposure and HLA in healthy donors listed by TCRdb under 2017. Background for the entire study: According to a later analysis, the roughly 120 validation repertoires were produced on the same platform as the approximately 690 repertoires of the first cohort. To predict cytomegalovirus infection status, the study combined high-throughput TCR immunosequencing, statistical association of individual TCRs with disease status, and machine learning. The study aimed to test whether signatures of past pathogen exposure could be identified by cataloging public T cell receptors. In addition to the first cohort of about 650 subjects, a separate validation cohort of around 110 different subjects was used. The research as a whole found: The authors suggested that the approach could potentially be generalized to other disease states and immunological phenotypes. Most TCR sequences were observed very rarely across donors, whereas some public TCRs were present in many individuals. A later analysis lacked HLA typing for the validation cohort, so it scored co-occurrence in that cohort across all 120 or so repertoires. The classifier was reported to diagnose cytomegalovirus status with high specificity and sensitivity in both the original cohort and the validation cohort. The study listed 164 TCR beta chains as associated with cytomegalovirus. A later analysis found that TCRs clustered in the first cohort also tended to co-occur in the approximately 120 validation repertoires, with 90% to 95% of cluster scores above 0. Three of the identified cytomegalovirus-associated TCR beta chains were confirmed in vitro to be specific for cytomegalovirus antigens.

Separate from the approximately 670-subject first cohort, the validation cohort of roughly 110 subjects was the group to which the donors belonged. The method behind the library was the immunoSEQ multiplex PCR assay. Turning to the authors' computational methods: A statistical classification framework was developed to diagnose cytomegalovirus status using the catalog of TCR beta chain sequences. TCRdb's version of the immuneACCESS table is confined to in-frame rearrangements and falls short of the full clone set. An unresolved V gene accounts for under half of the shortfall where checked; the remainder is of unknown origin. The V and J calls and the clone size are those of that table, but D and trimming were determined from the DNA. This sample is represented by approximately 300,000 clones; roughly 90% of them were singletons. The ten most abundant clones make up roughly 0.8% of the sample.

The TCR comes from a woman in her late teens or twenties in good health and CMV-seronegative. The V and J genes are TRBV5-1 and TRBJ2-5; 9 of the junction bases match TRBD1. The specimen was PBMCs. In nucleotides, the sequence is TGCGCCAGCAGCTCATATGACAGGGGGGCCAAAGAGACCCAGTACTTC. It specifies CASSSYDRGAKETQYF.